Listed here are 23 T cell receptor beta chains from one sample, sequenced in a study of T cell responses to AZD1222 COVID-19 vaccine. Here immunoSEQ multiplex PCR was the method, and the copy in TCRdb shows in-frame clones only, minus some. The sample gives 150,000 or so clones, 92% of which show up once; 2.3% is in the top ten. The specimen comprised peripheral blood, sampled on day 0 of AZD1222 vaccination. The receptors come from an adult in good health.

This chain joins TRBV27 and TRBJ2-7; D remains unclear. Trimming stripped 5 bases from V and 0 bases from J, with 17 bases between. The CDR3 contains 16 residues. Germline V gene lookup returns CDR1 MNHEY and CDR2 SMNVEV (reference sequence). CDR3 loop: CASSETLDGYSYEQYF. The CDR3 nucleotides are TGTGCCAGCAGTGAAACTTTGGACGGCTACTCCTACGAGCAGTACTTC.

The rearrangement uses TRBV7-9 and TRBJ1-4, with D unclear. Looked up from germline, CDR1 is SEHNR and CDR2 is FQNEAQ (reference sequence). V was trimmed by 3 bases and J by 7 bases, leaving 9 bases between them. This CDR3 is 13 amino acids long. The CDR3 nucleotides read TGTGCCAGCAGCTTCGGCCTGACTGAAAAACTGTTTTTT. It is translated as CASSFGLTEKLFF. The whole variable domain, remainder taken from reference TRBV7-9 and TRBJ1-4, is DTGVSQNPRHKITKRGQNVTFRCDPISEHNRLYWYRQTLGQGPEFLTYFQNEAQLEKSRLLSDRFSAERPKGSFSTLEIQRTEQGDSAMYLCASSFGLTEKLFFGSGTQLSVL.

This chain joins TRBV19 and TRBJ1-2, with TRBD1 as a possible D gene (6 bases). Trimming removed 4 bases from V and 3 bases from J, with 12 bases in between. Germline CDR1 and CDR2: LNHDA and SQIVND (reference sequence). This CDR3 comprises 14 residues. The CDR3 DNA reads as TGTGCCAGTAGTAGGGGACATCTCGACTATGGCTACACCTTC. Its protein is CASSRGHLDYGYTF.

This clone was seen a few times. CDR3 nucleotide sequence: TGTGCCAACCCGGGCAAAACCCCGGGGATTTACGAGCAGTACTTC. Translating it yields CANPGKTPGIYEQYF. This chain uses TRBV7-9 with TRBJ2-7, with D tentatively TRBD2 (5 bases). There are 15 residues in the CDR3. The V gene lost 10 bases and the J gene lost 4 bases, with 23 bases spanning the gap. Germline-derived CDR1 and CDR2 are SEHNR and FQNEAQ (reference sequence).

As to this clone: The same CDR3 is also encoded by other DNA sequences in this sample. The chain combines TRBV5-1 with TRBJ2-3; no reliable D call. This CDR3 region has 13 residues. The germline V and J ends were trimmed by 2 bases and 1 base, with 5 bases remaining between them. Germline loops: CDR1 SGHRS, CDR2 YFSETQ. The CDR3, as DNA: TGCGCCAGCAGCTTTGGCGGCACAGATACGCAGTATTTT. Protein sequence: CASSFGGTDTQYF. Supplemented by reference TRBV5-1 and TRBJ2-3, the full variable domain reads KAGVTQTPRYLIKTRGQQVTLSCSPISGHRSVSWYQQTPGQGLQFLFEYFSETQRNKGNFPGRFSGRQFSNSRSEMNVSTLELGDSALYLCASSFGGTDTQYFGPGTRLTVL.

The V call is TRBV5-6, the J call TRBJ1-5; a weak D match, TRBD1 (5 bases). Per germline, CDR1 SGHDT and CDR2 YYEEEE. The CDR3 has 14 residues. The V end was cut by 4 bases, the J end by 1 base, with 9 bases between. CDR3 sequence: CASSEGRSNQPQHF. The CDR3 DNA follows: TGTGCCAGCAGCGAGGGACGGAGCAATCAGCCCCAGCATTTT.

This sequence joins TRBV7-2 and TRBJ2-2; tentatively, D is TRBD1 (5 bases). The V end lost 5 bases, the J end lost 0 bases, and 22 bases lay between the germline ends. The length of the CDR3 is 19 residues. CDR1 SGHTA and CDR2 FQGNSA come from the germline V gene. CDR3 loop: CASSQTTGGFRPNTGELFF. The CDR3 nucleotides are TGTGCCAGCAGCCAGACCACAGGTGGTTTTAGACCGAACACCGGGGAGCTGTTTTTT.

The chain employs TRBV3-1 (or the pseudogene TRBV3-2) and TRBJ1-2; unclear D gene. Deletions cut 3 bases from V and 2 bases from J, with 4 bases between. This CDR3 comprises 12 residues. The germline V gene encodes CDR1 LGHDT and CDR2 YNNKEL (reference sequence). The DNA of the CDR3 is TGTGCCAGCAGCCACACGAACTATGGCTACACCTTC. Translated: CASSHTNYGYTF.

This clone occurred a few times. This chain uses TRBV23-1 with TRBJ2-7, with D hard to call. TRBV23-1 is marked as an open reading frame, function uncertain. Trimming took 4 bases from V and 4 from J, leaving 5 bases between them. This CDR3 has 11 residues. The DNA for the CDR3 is TGCGCCAGCAGTCCCGGGTACGAGCAGTACTTC. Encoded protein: CASSPGYEQYF.

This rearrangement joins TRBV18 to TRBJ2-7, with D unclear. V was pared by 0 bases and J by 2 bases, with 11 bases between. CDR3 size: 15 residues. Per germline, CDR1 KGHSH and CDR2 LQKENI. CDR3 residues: CASSPPAHPTYEQYF. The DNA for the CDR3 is TGTGCCAGCTCACCACCGGCGCATCCGACCTACGAGCAGTACTTC.

The DNA of the CDR3 is TGTGCCAGCAGCCACGACAGGGGGCGGAATTATGGCTACACCTTC. This translates into CASSHDRGRNYGYTF. The J gene is TRBJ1-2, the V gene TRBV7-2; TRBD1 aligns across 10 bases. Germline V CDR1 and CDR2: SGHTA, FQGNSA. This CDR3 spans 15 amino acids. V gave up 5 bases and J gave up 5 bases; unmatched junction bases: 8.

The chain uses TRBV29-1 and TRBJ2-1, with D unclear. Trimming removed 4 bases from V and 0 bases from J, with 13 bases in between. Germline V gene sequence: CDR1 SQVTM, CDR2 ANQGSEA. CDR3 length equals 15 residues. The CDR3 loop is CSVVFAEISYNEQFF. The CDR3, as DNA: TGCAGCGTTGTGTTTGCAGAAATCTCCTACAATGAGCAGTTCTTC.

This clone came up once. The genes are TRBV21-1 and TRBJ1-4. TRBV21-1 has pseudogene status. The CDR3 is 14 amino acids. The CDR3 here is CASSAQGSDEKLFF. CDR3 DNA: TGTGCCAGCAGCGCCCAAGGTAGCGATGAAAAACTGTTTTTT.

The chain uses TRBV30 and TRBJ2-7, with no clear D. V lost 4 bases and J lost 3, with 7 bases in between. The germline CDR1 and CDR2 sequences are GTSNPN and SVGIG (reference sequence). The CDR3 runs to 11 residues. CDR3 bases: TGTGCCTGGATGGTGGGCTACGAGCAGTACTTC. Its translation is CAWMVGYEQYF. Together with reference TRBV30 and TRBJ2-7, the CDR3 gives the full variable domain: SQTIHQWPATLVQPVGSPLSLECTVEGTSNPNLYWYRQAAGRGLQLLFYSVGIGQISSEVPQNLSASRPQDRQFILSSKKLLLSDSGFYLCAWMVGYEQYFGPGTRLTVT.

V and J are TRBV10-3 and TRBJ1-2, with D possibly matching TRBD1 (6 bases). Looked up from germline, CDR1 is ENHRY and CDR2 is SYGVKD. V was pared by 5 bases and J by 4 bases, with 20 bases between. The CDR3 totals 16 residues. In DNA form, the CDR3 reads TGTGCCATCAGTCCACCCCGGGACAAACTCCCCTATGGCTACACCTTC. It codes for CAISPPRDKLPYGYTF.

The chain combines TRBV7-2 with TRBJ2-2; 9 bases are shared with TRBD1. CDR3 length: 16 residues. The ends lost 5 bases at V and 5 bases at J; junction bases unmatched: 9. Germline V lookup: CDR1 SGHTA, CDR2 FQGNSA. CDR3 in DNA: TGTGCCAGCAGCGCCCCGGGACAGGGTCGGACCGGGGAGCTGTTTTTT. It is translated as CASSAPGQGRTGELFF.

The CDR3 DNA reads as TGTGCCAGCTCCCCTCGAGGGGGCGAGAACAATTCACCCCTCCACTTT. Its translation: CASSPRGGENNSPLHF. This rearrangement joins TRBV18 to TRBJ1-6, with 7 bases that match TRBD1. J was trimmed by 7 bases and V by 6 bases; bases with no gene match: 12. This CDR3 comprises 16 residues. CDR1 and CDR2 from the germline V gene are KGHSH and LQKENI.

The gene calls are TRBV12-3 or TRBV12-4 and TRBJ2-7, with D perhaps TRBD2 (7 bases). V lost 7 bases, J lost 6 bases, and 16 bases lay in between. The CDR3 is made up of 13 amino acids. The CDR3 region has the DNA TGTGCCAGCAAATGGGGGGGGGCCCTCGAGCAGTACTTC. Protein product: CASKWGGALEQYF.

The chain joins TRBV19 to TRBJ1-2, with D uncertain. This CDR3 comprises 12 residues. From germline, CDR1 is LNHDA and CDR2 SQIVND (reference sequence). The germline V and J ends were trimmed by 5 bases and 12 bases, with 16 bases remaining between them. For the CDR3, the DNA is TGTGCCAGTAGTCCGACCGCGGGGAGAAACACCTTC. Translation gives CASSPTAGRNTF.

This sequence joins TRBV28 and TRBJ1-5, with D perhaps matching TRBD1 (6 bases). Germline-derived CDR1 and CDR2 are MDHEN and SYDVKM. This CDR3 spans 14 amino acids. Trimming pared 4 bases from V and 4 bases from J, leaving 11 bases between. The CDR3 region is CASSSQGRNQPQHF. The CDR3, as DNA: TGTGCCAGCAGTTCACAGGGACGAAATCAGCCCCAGCATTTT. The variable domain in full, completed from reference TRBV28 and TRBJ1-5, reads DVKVTQSSRYLVKRTGEKVFLECVQDMDHENMFWYRQDPGLGLRLIYFSYDVKMKEKGDIPEGYSVSREKKERFSLILESASTNQTSMYLCASSSQGRNQPQHFGDGTRLSIL.

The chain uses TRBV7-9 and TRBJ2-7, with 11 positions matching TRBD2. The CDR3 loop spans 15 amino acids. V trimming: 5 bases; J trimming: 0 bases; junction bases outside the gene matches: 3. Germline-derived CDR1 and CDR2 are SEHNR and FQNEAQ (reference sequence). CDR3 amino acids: CASSGSGGVSYEQYF. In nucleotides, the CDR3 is TGTGCCAGCAGCGGTAGCGGGGGGGTCTCCTACGAGCAGTACTTC.

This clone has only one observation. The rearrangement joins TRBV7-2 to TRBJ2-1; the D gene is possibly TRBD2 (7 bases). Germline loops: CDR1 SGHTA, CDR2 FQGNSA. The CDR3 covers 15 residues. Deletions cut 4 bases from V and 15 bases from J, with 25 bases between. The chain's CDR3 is CASSSPFRGGPEGFF. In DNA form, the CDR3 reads TGTGCCAGCAGCTCCCCCTTTAGGGGGGGCCCCGAGGGGTTCTTC.

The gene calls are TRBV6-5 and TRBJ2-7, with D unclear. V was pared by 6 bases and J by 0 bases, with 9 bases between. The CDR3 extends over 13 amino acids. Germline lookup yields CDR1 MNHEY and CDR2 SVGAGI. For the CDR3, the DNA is TGTGCCAGCAGGACGAAGAACTCCTACGAGCAGTACTTC. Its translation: CASRTKNSYEQYF.